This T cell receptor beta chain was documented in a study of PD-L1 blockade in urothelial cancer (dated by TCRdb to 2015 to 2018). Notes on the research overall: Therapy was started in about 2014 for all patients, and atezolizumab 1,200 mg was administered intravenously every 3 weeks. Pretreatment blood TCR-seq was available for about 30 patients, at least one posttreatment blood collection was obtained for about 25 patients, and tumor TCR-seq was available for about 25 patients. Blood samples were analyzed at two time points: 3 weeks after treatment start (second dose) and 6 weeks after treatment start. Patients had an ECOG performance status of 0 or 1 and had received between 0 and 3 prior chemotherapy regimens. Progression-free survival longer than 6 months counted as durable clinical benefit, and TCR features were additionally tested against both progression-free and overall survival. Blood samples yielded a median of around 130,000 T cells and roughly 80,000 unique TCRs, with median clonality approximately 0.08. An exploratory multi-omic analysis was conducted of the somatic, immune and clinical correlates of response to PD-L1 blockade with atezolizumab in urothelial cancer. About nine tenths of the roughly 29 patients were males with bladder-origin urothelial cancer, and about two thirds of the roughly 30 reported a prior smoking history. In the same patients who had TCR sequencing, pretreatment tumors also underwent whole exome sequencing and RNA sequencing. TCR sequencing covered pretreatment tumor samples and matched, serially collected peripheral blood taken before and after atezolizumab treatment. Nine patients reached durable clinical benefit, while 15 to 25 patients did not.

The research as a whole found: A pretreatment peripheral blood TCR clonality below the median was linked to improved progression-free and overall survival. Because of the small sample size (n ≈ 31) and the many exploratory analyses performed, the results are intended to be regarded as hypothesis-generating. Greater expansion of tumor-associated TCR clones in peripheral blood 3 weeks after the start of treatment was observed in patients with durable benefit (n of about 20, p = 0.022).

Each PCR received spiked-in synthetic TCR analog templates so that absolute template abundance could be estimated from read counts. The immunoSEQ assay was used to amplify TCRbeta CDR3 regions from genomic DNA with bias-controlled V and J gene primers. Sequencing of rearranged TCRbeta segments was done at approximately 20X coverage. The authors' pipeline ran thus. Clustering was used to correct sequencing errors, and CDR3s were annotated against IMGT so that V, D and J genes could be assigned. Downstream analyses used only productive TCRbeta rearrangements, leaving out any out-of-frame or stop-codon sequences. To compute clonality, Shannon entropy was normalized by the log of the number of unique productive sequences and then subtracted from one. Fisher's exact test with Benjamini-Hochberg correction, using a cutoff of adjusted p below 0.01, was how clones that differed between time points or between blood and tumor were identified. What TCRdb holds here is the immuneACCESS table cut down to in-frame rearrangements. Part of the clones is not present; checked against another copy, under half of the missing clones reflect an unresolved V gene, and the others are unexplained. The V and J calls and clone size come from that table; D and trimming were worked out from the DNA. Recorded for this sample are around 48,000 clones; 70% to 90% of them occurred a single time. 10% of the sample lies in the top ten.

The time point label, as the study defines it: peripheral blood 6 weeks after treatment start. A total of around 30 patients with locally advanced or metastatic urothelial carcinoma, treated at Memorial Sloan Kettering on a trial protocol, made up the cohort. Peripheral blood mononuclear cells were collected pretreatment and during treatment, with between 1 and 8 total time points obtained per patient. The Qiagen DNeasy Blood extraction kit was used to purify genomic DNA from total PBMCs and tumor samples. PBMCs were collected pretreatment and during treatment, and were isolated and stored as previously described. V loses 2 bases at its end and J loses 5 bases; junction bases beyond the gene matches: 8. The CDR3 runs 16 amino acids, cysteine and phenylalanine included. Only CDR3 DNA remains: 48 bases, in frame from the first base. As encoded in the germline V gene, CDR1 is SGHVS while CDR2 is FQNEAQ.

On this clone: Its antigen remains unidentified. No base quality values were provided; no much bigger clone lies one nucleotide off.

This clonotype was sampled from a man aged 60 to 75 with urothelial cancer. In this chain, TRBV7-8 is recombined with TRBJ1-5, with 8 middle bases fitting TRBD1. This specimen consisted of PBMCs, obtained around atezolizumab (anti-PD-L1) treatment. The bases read TGTGCCAGCAGCTTAATTCCAGGGACAGGAGATCAGCCCCAGCATTTT. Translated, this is CASSLIPGTGDQPQHF. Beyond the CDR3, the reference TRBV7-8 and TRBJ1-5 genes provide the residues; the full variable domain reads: GAGVSQSPRYKVAKRGQDVALRCDPISGHVSLFWYQQALGQGPEFLTYFQNEAQLDKSGLPSDRFFAERPEGSVSTLKIQRTQQEDSAVYLCASSLIPGTGDQPQHFGDGTRLSIL.